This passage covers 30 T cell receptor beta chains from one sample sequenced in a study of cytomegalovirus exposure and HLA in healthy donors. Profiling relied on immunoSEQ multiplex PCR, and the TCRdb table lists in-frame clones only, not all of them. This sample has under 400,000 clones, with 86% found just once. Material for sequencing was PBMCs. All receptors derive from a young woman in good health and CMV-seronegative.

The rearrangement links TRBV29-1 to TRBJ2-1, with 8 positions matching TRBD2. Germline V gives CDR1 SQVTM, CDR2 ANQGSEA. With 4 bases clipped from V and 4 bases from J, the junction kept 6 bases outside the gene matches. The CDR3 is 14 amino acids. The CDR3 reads CSVGNSGDYNEQFF. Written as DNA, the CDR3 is TGCAGCGTTGGGAATAGCGGGGATTACAATGAGCAGTTCTTC.

CDR3 amino acids: CASSGGGSYSNQPQHF. Here the CDR3 DNA reads TGTGCCAGCAGCGGGGGGGGGTCTTATAGCAATCAGCCCCAGCATTTT. This chain joins TRBV27 and TRBJ1-5; weak D call: TRBD1 (5 bases). The germline CDR1 and CDR2 sequences are MNHEY and SMNVEV (reference sequence). This CDR3 spans 16 amino acids. Trimming removed 6 bases from V and 0 bases from J, with 15 bases in between.

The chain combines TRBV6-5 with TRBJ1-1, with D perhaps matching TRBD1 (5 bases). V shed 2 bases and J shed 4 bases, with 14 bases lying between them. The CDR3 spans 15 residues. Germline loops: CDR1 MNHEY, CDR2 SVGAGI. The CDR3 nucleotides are TGTGCCAGCAGTTACAGGGTCAGGGCAAGCACTGAAGCTTTCTTT. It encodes CASSYRVRASTEAFF.

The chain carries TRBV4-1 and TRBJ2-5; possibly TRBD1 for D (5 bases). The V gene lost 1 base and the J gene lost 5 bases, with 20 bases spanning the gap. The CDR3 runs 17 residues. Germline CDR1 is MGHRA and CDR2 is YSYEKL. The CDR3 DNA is TGCGCCAGCAGCCAAGGAGGCAGGGATGGAGAGTGGGAGACCCAGTACTTC. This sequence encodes CASSQGGRDGEWETQYF.

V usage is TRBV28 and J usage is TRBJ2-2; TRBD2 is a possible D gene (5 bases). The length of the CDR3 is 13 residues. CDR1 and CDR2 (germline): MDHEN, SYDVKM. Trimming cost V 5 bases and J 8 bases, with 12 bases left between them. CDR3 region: CASSRGVVGELFF. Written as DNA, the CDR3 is TGTGCCAGCAGTCGGGGAGTTGTAGGGGAGCTGTTTTTT.

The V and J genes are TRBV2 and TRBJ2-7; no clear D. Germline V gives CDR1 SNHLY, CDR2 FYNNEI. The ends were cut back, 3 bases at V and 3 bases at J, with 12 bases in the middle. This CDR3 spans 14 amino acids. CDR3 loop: CASSDPPESYEQYF. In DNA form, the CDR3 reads TGTGCCAGCAGTGACCCACCTGAGAGCTACGAGCAGTACTTC.

The CDR3 region is CASSIIRPTGAIEKLFF. CDR3 nucleotides: TGTGCCAGTAGTATAATCCGGCCGACAGGCGCCATTGAAAAACTGTTTTTT. The chain employs TRBV19 and TRBJ1-4; TRBD1 is a possible D gene (6 bases). Germline V gene data show CDR1 as LNHDA and CDR2 as SQIVND (reference sequence). Trimming left V 2 bases short and J 7 bases short, with 20 bases between. There are 17 residues in the CDR3. The whole variable domain, filled in from reference TRBV19 and TRBJ1-4, reads DGGITQSPKYLFRKEGQNVTLSCEQNLNHDAMYWYRQDPGQGLRLIYYSQIVNDFQKGDIAEGYSVSREKKESFPLTVTSAQKNPTAFYLCASSIIRPTGAIEKLFFGSGTQLSVL.

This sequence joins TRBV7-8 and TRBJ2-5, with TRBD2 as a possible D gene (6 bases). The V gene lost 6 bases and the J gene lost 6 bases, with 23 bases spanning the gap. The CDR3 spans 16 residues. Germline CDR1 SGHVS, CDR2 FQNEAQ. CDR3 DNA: TGTGCCAGCAGTGATGGGGGACCATGGGGAGGAAAGACCCAGTACTTC. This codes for CASSDGGPWGGKTQYF. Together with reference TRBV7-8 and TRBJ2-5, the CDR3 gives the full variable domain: GAGVSQSPRYKVAKRGQDVALRCDPISGHVSLFWYQQALGQGPEFLTYFQNEAQLDKSGLPSDRFFAERPEGSVSTLKIQRTQQEDSAVYLCASSDGGPWGGKTQYFGPGTRLLVL.

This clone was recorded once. CDR3 region: CASSPGLAGGKDEQFF. For the CDR3, the DNA is TGTGCCAGCTCACCAGGACTAGCGGGAGGGAAGGATGAGCAGTTCTTC. The gene calls are TRBV18 and TRBJ2-1; 15 positions agree with TRBD2. V lost 2 bases and J lost 8; bases outside the gene matches: 4. Looked up from germline, CDR1 is KGHSH and CDR2 is LQKENI. This CDR3 is built from 16 residues.

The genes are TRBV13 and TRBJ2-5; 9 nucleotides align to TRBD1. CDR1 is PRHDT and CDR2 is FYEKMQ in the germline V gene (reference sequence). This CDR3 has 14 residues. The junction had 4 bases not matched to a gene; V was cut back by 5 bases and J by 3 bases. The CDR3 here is CASSIRTGEETQYF. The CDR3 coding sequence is TGTGCCAGCAGCATAAGGACAGGGGAAGAGACCCAGTACTTC.

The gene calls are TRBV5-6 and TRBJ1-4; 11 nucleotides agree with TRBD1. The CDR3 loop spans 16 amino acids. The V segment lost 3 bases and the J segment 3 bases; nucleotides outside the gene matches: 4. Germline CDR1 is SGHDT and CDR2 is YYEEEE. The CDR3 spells CASSWTGGPANEKLFF. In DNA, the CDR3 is TGTGCCAGCAGCTGGACAGGGGGCCCGGCTAATGAAAAACTGTTTTTT.

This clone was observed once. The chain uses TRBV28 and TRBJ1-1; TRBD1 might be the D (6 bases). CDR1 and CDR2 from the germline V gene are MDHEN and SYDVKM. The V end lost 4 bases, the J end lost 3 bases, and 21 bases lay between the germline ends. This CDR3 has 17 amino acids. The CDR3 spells CASSSEVGAHGDTEAFF. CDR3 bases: TGTGCCAGCAGTTCCGAAGTGGGGGCCCACGGGGACACTGAAGCTTTCTTT.

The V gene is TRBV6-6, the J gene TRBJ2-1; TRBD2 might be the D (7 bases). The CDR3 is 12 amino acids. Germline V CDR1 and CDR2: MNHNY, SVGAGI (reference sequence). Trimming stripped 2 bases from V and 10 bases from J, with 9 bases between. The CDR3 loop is CASSYPGGEQFF. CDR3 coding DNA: TGTGCCAGCAGTTACCCGGGGGGCGAGCAGTTCTTC.

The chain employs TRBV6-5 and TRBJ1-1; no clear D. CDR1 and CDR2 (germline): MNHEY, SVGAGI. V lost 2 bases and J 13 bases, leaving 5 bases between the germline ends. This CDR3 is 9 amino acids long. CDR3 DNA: TGTGCCAGCAGTTACCGGGGTTTCTTT. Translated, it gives CASSYRGFF.

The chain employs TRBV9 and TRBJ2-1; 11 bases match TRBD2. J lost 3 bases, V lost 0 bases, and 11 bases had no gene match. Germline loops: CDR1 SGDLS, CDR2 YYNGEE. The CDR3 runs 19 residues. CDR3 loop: CASSVGQSGLAGIYNEQFF. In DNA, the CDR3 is TGTGCCAGCAGCGTAGGACAATCCGGACTAGCGGGCATCTACAATGAGCAGTTCTTC.

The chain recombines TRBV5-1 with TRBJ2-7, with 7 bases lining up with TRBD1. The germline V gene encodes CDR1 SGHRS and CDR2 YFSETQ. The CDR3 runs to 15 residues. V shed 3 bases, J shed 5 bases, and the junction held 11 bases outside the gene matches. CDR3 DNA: TGCGCCAGCAGCTACCGACAGGGATCGAAGGACGAGCAGTACTTC. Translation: CASSYRQGSKDEQYF.

The CDR3 reads CASSLDRRSSYNEQFF. As DNA, the CDR3 is TGTGCCAGCTCCCTTGACAGGAGGAGCTCCTACAATGAGCAGTTCTTC. The chain uses TRBV18 and TRBJ2-1; maybe TRBD1 (6 bases). Trimming pared 6 bases from V and 0 bases from J, leaving 15 bases between. The CDR3 sequence is 16 residues long. CDR1 and CDR2 from the germline V gene are KGHSH and LQKENI.

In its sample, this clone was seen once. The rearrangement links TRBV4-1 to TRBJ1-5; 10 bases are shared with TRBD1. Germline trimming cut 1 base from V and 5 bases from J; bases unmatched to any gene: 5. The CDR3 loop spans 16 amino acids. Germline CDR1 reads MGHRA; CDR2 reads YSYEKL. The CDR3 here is CASSQVGTGVDQPQHF. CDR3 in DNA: TGCGCCAGCAGCCAAGTAGGGACAGGGGTCGATCAGCCCCAGCATTTT.

CDR3 sequence reads: CASSSTGERGQYF. The CDR3 DNA follows: TGTGCCAGCAGTTCGACAGGTGAACGTGGCCAGTACTTC. The J gene is TRBJ2-5, the V gene TRBV27, with D possibly matching TRBD1 (6 bases). In germline, CDR1 is MNHEY, CDR2 SMNVEV (reference sequence). The CDR3 has 13 residues. The V end lost 4 bases, the J end lost 10 bases, and 16 bases lay between the germline ends.

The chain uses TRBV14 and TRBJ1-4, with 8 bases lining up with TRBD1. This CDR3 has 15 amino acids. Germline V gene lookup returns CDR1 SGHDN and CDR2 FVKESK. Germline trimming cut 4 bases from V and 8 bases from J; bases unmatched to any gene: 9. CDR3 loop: CASSRQQGVGEKLFF. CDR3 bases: TGTGCCAGCAGCCGGCAACAGGGGGTTGGGGAAAAACTGTTTTTT. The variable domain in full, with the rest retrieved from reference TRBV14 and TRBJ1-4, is EAGVTQFPSHSVIEKGQTVTLRCDPISGHDNLYWYRRVMGKEIKFLLHFVKESKQDESGMPNNRFLAERTGGTYSTLKVQPAELEDSGVYFCASSRQQGVGEKLFFGSGTQLSVL.

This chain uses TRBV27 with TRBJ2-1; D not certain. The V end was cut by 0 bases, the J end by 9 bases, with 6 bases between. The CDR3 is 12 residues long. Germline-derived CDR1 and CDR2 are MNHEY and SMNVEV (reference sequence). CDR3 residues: CASSLSTGEQFF. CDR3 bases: TGTGCCAGCAGTTTATCGACGGGTGAGCAGTTCTTC.

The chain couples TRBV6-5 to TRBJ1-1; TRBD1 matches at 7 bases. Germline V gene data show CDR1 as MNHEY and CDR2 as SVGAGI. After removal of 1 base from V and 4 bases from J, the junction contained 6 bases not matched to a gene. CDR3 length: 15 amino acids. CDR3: CASSYWTGGGTEAFF. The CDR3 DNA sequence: TGTGCCAGCAGTTACTGGACAGGAGGGGGCACTGAAGCTTTCTTT.

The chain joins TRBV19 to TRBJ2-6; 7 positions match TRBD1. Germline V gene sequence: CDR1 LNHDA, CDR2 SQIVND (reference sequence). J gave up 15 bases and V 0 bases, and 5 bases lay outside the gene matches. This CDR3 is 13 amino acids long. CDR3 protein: CASSIEDRVGLTF. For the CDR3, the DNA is TGTGCCAGTAGTATAGAAGACAGGGTTGGCCTGACTTTC. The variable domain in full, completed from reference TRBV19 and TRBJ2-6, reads DGGITQSPKYLFRKEGQNVTLSCEQNLNHDAMYWYRQDPGQGLRLIYYSQIVNDFQKGDIAEGYSVSREKKESFPLTVTSAQKNPTAFYLCASSIEDRVGLTFGAGSRLTVL.

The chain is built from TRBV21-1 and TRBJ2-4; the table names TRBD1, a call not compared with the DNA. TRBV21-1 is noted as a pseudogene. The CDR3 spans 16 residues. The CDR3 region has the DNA TGTGCCAGCAGTAAGGGACATAACCTCTTAGTGTGCATTCAGTACTTC. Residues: CASSKGHNLLVCIQYF.

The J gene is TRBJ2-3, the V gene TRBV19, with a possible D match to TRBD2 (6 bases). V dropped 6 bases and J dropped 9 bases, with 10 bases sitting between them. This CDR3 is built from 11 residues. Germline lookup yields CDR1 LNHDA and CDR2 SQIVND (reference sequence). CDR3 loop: CASSLGGTQYF. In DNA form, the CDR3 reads TGTGCCAGTAGCCTTGGGGGGACGCAGTATTTT.

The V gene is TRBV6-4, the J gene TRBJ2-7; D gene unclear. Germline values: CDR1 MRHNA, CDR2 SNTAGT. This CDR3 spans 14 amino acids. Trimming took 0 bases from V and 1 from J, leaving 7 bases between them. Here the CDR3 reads CASSDSYESYEQYF. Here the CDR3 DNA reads TGTGCCAGCAGTGACTCCTACGAATCCTACGAGCAGTACTTC.

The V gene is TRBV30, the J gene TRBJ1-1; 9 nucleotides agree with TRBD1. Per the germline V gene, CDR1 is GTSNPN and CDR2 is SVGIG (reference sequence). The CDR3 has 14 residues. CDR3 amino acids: CAGDRGVPNTEAFF. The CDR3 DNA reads TGTGCTGGAGACAGGGGGGTCCCAAACACTGAAGCTTTCTTT.

Here the CDR3 DNA reads TGTGCCAGCAAGAGGACAGGCAGAAACTCTGGAAACACCATATATTTT. Protein product: CASKRTGRNSGNTIYF. J is TRBJ1-3 and V is TRBV27; 7 bases fit TRBD1. This CDR3 has 16 residues. CDR1 MNHEY and CDR2 SMNVEV come from the germline V gene (reference sequence). Losses at the gene ends were 7 bases for V and 0 bases for J; bases not matched to a gene: 9.

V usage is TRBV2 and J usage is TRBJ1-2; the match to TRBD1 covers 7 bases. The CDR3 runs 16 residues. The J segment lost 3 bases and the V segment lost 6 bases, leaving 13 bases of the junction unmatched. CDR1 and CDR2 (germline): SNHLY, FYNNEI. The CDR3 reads CASSTTGAGWDYGYTF. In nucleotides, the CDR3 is TGTGCCAGCAGCACAACAGGGGCAGGGTGGGACTATGGCTACACCTTC.

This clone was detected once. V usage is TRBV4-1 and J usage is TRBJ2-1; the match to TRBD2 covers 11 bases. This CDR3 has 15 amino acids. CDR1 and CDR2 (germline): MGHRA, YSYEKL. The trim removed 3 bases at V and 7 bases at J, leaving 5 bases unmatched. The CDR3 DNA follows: TGCGCCAGCAGCCAGCCACTAGCGGGGGATAATGAGCAGTTCTTC. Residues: CASSQPLAGDNEQFF.